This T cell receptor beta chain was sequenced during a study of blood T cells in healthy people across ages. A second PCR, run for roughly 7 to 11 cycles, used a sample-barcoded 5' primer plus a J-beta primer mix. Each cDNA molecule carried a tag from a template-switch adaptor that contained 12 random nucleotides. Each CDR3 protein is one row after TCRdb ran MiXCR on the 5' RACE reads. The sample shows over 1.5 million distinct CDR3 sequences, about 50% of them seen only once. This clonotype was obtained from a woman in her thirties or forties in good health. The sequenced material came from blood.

The CDR3 spells CSAESAGTTYEQYF. The DNA for the CDR3 is TGCAGTGCTGAATCTGCAGGGACTACCTACGAGCAGTACTTC. The chain employs TRBV20-1 and TRBJ2-1, with TRBD2 identical over 7 bases. The DNA end is more similar to TRBJ2-7, so the J call may be wrong. The CDR3 extends over 14 amino acids. Germline-derived CDR1 and CDR2 are DFQATT and SNEGSKA (reference sequence).